This T cell receptor (beta chain) was found in a study of T cell responses to AZD1222 COVID-19 vaccine. Findings of the study overall: Donors, mostly white British, included more females; clonal diversity was possibly underestimated.

Trimming took 8 bases from V and 4 from J, leaving 11 bases between them. The length of the CDR3 is 13 residues. In germline, CDR1 is LNHDA, CDR2 SQIVND (reference sequence). Turning to this clone: The antigen is undetermined.

The repertoire was sequenced with immunoSEQ multiplex PCR; TCRdb's copy has only in-frame clones and lacks some. The sample consists of some 130,000 clones, just over 85% of them appearing once. This TCR came from an adult in good health. Sequencing was performed on peripheral blood, taken on day 0 of MenACWY control vaccination. V is TRBV19 and J is TRBJ1-4; tentatively, D is TRBD1 (5 bases). The CDR3 region is CASATELNEKLFF. CDR3 DNA: TGTGCCAGTGCGACAGAGCTTAATGAAAAACTGTTTTTT. Based on the CDR3 plus reference TRBV19 and TRBJ1-4, the full variable domain is DGGITQSPKYLFRKEGQNVTLSCEQNLNHDAMYWYRQDPGQGLRLIYYSQIVNDFQKGDIAEGYSVSREKKESFPLTVTSAQKNPTAFYLCASATELNEKLFFGSGTQLSVL.